In its sample, the clone carrying this T cell receptor (beta chain) was seen once. The source of the sample is a study of blood T cell repertoires in COVID-19. For the study at large: Samples taken during acute and convalescent COVID-19 were collected in the United States, Italy and Spain. The analysed material was cDNA or gDNA that came from T cells, B-cell-depleted T cells, or PBMCs.

The method was immunoSEQ multiplex PCR; TCRdb's version includes in-frame clones alone and lacks a portion of them. The data show 100,000 to 130,000 clones, with 65% to 80% seen just once and 1.5% to 2% held by the top ten. The CDR3 consists of 17 residues. In germline, CDR1 is MNHNS, CDR2 SASEGT. Trimming took 2 bases from V and 0 from J, leaving 15 bases between them. V is TRBV6-1 and J is TRBJ2-3, with TRBD2 as a possible D gene (5 bases). This sequence was found in a woman between 35 and 50 years old with acute or convalescent COVID-19. Specimen: peripheral blood. DNA for the CDR3: TGTGCCAGCAGTGAAATGGGCTCGGGATTGAGCACAGATACGCAGTATTTT. Translated: CASSEMGSGLSTDTQYF.